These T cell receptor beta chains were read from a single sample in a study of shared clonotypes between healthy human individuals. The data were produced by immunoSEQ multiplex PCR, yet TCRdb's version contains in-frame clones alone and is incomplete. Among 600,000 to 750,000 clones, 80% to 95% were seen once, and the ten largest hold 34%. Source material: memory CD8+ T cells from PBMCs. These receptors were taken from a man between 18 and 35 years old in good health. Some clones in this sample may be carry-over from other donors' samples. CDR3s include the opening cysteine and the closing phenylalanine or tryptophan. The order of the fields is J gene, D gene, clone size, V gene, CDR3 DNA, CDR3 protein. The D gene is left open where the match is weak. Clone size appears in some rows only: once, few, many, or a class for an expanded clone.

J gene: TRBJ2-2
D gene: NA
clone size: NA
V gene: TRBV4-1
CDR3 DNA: TGCGCCAGCAGCCAAGAAGAGGCAGGACTGAACACCGGGGAGCTGTTTTTT
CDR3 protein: CASSQEEAGLNTGELFF

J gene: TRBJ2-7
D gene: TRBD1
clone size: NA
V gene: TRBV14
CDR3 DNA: TGTGCCAGCAGCCAGTACAGGGGGGCCCTCCTCGAGCAGTACTTC
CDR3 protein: CASSQYRGALLEQYF

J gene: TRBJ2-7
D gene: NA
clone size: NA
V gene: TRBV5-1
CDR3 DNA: TGCGCCAGCGCCTTTTTTCTGTCCGCCCGGGACCGACAATGGGAGCAGTACTTC
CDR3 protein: CASAFFLSARDRQWEQYF

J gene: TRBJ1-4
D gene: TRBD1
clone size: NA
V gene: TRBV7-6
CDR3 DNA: TGTGCCAGCAGCTCCACCGACAGGGGAGGTGAAAAACTGTTTTTT
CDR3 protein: CASSSTDRGGEKLFF

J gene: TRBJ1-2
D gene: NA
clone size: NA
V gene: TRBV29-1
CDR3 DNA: TGCAGCGTTGGATCTCGGGACATCTCCTTC
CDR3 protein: CSVGSRDISF

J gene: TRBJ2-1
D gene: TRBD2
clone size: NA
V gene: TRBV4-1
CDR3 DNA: TGCGCCAGCAGCCATGGGACTAGCGACAATGAGCAGTTCTTC
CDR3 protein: CASSHGTSDNEQFF

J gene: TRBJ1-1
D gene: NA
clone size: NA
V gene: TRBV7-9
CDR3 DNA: TGTGCCAGCAGCTCACCTGGGACAATGAACACTGAAGCTTTCTTT
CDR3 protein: CASSSPGTMNTEAFF

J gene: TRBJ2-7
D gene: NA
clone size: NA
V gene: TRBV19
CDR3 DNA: TGTGCCAGTAGTAGTGGGCTCTACGAGCAGTACTTC
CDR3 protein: CASSSGLYEQYF

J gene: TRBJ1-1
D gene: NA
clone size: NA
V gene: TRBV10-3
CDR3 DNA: TGTGCCATCAGTGACCCCGGGGGCCGCTACACTGAAGCTTTCTTT
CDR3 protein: CAISDPGGRYTEAFF

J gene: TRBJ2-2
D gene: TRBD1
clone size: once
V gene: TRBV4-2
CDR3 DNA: TGTGCCAGCAGCCACCCAGGACAGGGGGGGAACACCGGGGAGCTGTTTTTT
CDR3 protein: CASSHPGQGGNTGELFF

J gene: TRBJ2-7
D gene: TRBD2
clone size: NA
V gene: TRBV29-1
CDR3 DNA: TGCAGCGTCACATGGACTAGCGGGAGCTCCTACGAGCAGTACTTC
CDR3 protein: CSVTWTSGSSYEQYF

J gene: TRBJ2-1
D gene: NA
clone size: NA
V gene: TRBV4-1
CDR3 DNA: TGCGCCAGCAGCCAAGATCCGGGCGGCTCCTACAATGAGCAGTTCTTC
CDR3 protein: CASSQDPGGSYNEQFF

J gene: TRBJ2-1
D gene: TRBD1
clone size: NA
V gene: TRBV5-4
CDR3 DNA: TGTGCCAGCAGCCCGAGCCCACAGGGGGCTATCTTTCAGTTCTTC
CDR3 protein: CASSPSPQGAIFQFF

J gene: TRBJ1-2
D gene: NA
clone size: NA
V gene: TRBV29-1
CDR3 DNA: TGCAGCGTTGGCTCGGGGGGTTGGGGTAGCTACACCTTC
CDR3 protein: CSVGSGGWGSYTF

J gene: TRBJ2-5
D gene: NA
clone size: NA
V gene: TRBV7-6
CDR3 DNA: TGTGCCAGCAGCCTGTTTGGAGGGAGCGGGGAGACCCAGTACTTC
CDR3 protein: CASSLFGGSGETQYF

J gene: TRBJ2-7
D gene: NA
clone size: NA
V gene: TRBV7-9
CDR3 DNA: TGTGCCAGCAGCTTCACTAGCCGGCACGAGCAGTACTTC
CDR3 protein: CASSFTSRHEQYF

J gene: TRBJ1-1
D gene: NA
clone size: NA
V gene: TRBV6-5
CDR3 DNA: TGTGCCAGCAGTTCGGAGACCCTGGGGACTGAAGCTTTCTTT
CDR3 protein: CASSSETLGTEAFF

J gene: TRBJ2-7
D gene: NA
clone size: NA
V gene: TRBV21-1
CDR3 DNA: TGTGCCAGCAGCAAAGTCTGTGACAACTCCTACGAGCAGTACTTC
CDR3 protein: CASSKVCDNSYEQYF

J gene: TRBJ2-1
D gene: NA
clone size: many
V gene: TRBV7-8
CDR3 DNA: TGTGCCAGCAGCTTCTCAGGTAGGAATGAGCAGTTCTTC
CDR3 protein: CASSFSGRNEQFF

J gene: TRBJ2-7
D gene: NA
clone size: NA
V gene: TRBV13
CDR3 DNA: TGTGCCAGCAGCCCGGAGCTGCTAGCTGCCGAGCAGTACTTC
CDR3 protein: CASSPELLAAEQYF

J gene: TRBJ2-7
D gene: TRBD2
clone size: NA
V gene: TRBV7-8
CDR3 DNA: TGTGCCAGCAGCTTAGATTGGCTAGCGGAATCCTCTTACTCCTACGAGCAGTACTTC
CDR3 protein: CASSLDWLAESSYSYEQYF

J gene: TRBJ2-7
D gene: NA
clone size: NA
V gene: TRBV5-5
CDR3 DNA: TGTGCCAGCAGCTTGAGGAGGGGATCCTACGAGCAGTACTTC
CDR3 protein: CASSLRRGSYEQYF

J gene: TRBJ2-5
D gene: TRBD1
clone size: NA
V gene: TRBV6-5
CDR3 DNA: TGTGCCAGCAGTTACTCCTGGGACAGGGAAGAGACCCAGTACTTC
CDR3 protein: CASSYSWDREETQYF

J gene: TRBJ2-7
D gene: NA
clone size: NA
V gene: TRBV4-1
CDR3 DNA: TGCGCCAGCGGGTACACTACAGGGTCGGGGTACGAGCAGTACTTC
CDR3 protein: CASGYTTGSGYEQYF

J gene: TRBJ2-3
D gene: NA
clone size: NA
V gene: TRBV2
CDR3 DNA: TGTGCCAGCAGTGCGGTAGATACGCAGTATTTT
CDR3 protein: CASSAVDTQYF

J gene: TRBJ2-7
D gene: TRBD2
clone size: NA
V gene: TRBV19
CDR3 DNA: TGTGCCAGTAGTATTTCCCTAGCGGGACCCTACGAGCAGTACTTC
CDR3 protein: CASSISLAGPYEQYF

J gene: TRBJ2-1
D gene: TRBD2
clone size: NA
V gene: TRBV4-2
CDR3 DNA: TGTGCCAGCAGCTCGGCAGCGGGAGGGCACGTCAATGAGCAGTTCTTC
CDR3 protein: CASSSAAGGHVNEQFF

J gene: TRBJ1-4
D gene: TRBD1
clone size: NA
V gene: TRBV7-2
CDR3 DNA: TGTGCCAGCAGGGACAGGCCCAGTGAAAAACTGTTTTTT
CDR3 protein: CASRDRPSEKLFF

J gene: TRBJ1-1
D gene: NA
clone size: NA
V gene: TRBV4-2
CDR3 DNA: TGTGCCAGCAGCCAAGATTTGGAATCTCAGGGGACTGAAGCTTTCTTT
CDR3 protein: CASSQDLESQGTEAFF

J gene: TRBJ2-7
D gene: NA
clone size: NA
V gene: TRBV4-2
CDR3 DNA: TGTGCCAGCAGCCAAGACCCCGGACCGGGGCGGGTCGAGCAGTACTTC
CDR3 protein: CASSQDPGPGRVEQYF

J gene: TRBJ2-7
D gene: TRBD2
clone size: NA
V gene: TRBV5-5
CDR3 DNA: TGTGCCAGCGGGTCAGGCCCGGGAGGGACATTCTACGAGCAGTACTTC
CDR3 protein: CASGSGPGGTFYEQYF

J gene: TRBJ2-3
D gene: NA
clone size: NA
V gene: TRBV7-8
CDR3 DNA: TGTGCCAGCAGCCTCACAGATACGCAGTATTTT
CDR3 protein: CASSLTDTQYF

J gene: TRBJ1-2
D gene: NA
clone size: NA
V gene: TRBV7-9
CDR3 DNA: TGTGCCAGCAGCACAGGGACCAACTATGGCTACACCTTC
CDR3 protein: CASSTGTNYGYTF

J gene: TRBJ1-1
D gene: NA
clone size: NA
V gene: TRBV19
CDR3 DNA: TGTGCCAGTAGTATCGAGGTCGCTCAGAACACTGAAGCTTTCTTT
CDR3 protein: CASSIEVAQNTEAFF

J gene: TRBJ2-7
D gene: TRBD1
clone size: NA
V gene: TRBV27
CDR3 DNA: TGTGCCAGCAGTTTCAGGAGGGGGCCGGGACAGGGCGACCACGAGCAGTACTTC
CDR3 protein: CASSFRRGPGQGDHEQYF

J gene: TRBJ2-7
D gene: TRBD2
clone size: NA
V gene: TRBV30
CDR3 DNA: TGTGCCTGGACTACTAGCGGCCCTTACGAGCAGTACTTC
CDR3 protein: CAWTTSGPYEQYF

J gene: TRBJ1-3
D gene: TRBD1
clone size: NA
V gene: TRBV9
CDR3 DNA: TGTGCCAGCAGCGTCGGACAGGGGGCGTTCGGACCTCAGGACACCATATATTTT
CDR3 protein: CASSVGQGAFGPQDTIYF

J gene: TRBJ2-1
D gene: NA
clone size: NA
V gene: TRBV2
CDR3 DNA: TGTGCCAGCGCAGCCCGGGACTTTAATAACAATGAGCAGTTCTTC
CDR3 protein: CASAARDFNNNEQFF

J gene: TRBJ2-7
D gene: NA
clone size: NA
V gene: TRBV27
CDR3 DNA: TGTGCCAGCAGCCTCGACAGTACCTACGAGCAGTACTTC
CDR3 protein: CASSLDSTYEQYF

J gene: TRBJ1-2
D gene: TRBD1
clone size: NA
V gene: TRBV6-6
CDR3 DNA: TGTGCCAGCAGTTACTTACCCGGGACAGACTATGGCTACACCTTC
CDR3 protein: CASSYLPGTDYGYTF

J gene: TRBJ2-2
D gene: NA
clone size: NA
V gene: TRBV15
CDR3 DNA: TGTGCCACCAGCAGAGCCGGGGGCACGAACACCGGGGAGCTGTTTTTT
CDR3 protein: CATSRAGGTNTGELFF

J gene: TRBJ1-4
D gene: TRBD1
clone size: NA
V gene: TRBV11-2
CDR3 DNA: TGTGCCAGCAGCTTAAGTTACAGGGGGAGTGAAAAACTGTTTTTT
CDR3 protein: CASSLSYRGSEKLFF

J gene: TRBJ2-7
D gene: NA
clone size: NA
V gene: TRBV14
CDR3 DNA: TGTGCCAGCAGCCTAGGGGGAGAGCAGTACTTC
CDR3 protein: CASSLGGEQYF

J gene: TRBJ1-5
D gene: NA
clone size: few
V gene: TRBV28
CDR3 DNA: TGTGCCAGCAGTTTTCCCGGGACCGGGATTTATCAGCCCCAGCATTTT
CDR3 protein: CASSFPGTGIYQPQHF

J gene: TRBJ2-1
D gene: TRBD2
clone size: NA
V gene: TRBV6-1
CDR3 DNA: TGTGCCAGCAGTGAAAAACTAGCGGGAGGGGCTCTCTACAATGAGCAGTTCTTC
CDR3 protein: CASSEKLAGGALYNEQFF

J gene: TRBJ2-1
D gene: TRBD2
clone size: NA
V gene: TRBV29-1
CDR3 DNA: TGCAGCGCACTCAGGACTAGCGGGAGGGTCAATGAGCAGTTCTTC
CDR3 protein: CSALRTSGRVNEQFF

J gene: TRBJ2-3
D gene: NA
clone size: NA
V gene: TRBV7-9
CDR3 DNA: TGTGCCCTCAACGGGGCTTCCCACACAGATACGCAGTATTTT
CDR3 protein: CALNGASHTDTQYF

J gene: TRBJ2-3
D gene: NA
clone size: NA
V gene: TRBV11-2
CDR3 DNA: TGTGCCAGCTCAGTCTGGACCAGCACAGATACGCAGTATTTT
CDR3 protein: CASSVWTSTDTQYF

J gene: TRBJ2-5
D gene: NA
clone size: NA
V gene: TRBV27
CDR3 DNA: TGTGCCAGCAGCTTGGTAGGGTCCGGAAAAAAGACCCAGTACTTC
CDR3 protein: CASSLVGSGKKTQYF

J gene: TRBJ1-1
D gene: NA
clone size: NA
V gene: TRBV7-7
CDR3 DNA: TGTGCCAGCAGCCGGAGCTCCAGAACGAACACTGAAGCTTTCTTT
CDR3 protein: CASSRSSRTNTEAFF

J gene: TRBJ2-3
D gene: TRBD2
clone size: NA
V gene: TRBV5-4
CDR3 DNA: TGTGCCAGCAGCTGGGGACTAGCGGGAGTTCAGTGGGCAGATACGCAGTATTTT
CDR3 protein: CASSWGLAGVQWADTQYF

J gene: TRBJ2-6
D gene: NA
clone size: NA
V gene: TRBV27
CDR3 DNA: TGTGCCAGCAGTTTAGTCCTGACAGACTCTGGGGCCAACGTCCTGACTTTC
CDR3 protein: CASSLVLTDSGANVLTF

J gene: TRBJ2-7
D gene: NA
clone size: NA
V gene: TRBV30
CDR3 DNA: TGTGCCTGGAGTGTACTTTGGGGTGCCGACGAGCAGTACTTC
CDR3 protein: CAWSVLWGADEQYF

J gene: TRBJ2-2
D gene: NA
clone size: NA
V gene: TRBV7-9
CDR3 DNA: TGTGCCAGCAGCTTACAGGTCCGAGGGACCGGGGAGCTGTTTTTT
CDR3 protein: CASSLQVRGTGELFF

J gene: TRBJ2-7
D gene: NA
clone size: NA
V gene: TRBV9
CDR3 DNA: TGTGCCAGCAGCGTGGGCGGGTCGAGCTCCTACGAGCAGTACTTC
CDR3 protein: CASSVGGSSSYEQYF

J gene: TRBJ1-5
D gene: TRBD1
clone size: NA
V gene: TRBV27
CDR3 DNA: TGTGCCAGCAGCCTACAGGGGAGCAATCAGCCCCAGCATTTT
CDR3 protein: CASSLQGSNQPQHF

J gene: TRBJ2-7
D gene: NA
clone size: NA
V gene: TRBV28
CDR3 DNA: TGTGCCAGCAGTCTCGGGTTCTCCTACGAGCAGTACTTC
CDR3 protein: CASSLGFSYEQYF

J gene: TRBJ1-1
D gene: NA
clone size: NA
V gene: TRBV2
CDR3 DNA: TGTGCCAGCAGGTTAACTAGTGGCACTGAAGCTTTCTTT
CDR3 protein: CASRLTSGTEAFF

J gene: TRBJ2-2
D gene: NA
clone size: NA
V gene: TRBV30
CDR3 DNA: TGTGCCTGGCTAGCTAACGGGGCGGGGGAGCTGTTTTTT
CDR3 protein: CAWLANGAGELFF